This T cell receptor (beta chain) was sequenced for a study of blood T cell repertoires in COVID-19. Background on the study: Samples representing acute and convalescent COVID-19 were sourced from the United States, Italy and Spain.

This clone has only one observation. Recruits, aged roughly 18 to 89 years, lived in 20 to 30 US areas. The CDR3 is made up of 12 amino acids. The V gene lost 4 bases and the J gene lost 4 bases, with 7 bases spanning the gap. Germline V lookup: CDR1 SEHNR, CDR2 FQNEAQ (reference sequence). Per the original data handling: Estimation of nucleated cell counts relied on the amplification of reference gene primers. Repertoires were generated with immunoSEQ multiplex PCR, while TCRdb's copy carries only in-frame clones and drops some. The V and J calls and clone size come from that table; D and trimming were worked out from the DNA. Found here are hundreds of thousands of clones, around nine tenths of them singletons; the top ten hold over 1.5%.

This sequence joins TRBV7-9 and TRBJ1-1; TRBD1 might be the D (5 bases). Sequencing was done on a sample of PBMCs or T cells enriched from blood (not recorded which). The sequence derives from a woman between 18 and 29 years old with acute COVID-19. CDR3 in amino acids: CASSSGITEAFF. The CDR3 nucleotides are TGTGCCAGCAGCTCAGGGATCACTGAAGCTTTCTTT.